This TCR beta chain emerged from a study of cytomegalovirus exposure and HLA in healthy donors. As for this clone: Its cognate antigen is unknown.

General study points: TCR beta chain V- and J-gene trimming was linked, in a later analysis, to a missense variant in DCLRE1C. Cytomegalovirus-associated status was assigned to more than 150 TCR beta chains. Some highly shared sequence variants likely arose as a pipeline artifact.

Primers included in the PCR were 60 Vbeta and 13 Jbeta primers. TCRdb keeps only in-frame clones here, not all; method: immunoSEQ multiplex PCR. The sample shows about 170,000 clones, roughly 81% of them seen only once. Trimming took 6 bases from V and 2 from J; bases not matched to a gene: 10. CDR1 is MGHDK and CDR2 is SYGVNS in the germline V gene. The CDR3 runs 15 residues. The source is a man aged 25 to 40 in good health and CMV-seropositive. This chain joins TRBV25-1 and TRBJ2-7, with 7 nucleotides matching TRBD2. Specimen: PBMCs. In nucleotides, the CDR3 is TGTGCCAGCAGCTGGGGAGGCGGGAGTCCCTACGAGCAGTACTTC. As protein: CASSWGGGSPYEQYF.